This T cell receptor beta chain emerged from a study of shared clonotypes between healthy human individuals. CDR1 and CDR2 from the germline V gene are SEHNR and FQNEAQ (reference sequence). The CDR3 contains 15 residues. Naive CD8 populations comprised CD45RO-negative cells positively selected for CCR7, excluding terminally differentiated effector memory CD45RA+ cells. Only in-frame clones appear in the TCRdb table, and some are missing; sequencing was by immunoSEQ multiplex PCR. The sample holds around 640,000 clones, 95% to 96% seen once. Source material: naive CD8+ T cells sorted from blood. The source of this sequence is a woman in her twenties or thirties in good health. The chain has TRBV7-9 and TRBJ2-5, with 8 nucleotides matching TRBD2. The better agreement between TRBJ2-7 and the DNA end casts doubt on the J call. The CDR3 region is CASSPISGTTYEQYF. The CDR3 region has the DNA TGTGCCAGCAGCCCAATTAGCGGGACAACCTACGAGCAGTACTTC.